Given below is one TCR beta chain in context. The antigen is undetermined. These data come from a study of beta chain features in type 1 diabetes. Markers CD45RO/CCR7/CD25/CD127/CD95/CD27 served to sort CD4+ naive, central memory, regulatory and stem cell-like memory cells. Study results and caveats: Type 1 diabetes patients showed a moderate but significant shortening of TCRB CDR3s in all four CD4+ subsets. Whether HLA type influences TCRB rearrangement remained unresolved here.

The length of the CDR3 is 13 residues. Germline V gene data show CDR1 as SGHNT and CDR2 as YYREEE (reference sequence). The V and J ends lost 1 base and 8 bases respectively, with 9 bases between them. The authors reverse transcribed all of the isolated RNA, so sequencing captured expressed TCRB transcripts. About 3.7 million reads, on average, came from each naive, central memory and regulatory T cell sample. Produced via immunoSEQ multiplex PCR; TCRdb's table is partial and in-frame only. This repertoire shows 640,000 or so clones, over 13% found once; its top ten account for 0.035% to 0.045%. This chain uses TRBV5-4 with TRBJ2-2, with D uncertain. The clonotype originates from a man younger than 30 with type 1 diabetes. Sequenced sample: naive CD4+ T cells from blood. Here the CDR3 DNA reads TGTGCCAGCAGCTTGAGGCCGAGGGGGGAGCTGTTTTTT. Translation gives CASSLRPRGELFF.